This TCR beta chain was sequenced during a study of blood T cells in healthy people across ages (dated by TCRdb to between 2015 and 2017). In the study overall: In model experiments, roughly one uniquely barcoded TCR beta cDNA molecule per two T cells was captured by template switching. Using deep sequencing normalized with unique cDNA molecular identifiers, the study measured how TCR beta repertoire diversity changes with age. Four age groups were formed from the donors: young (average about 15 years), middle-aged (approximately 42), aged (62) and long-lived (around 82). To avoid experimental bias, donors of different ages were spread randomly across the sequencing lanes. For two donors (one aged 18 to 29 and one aged 80 or older), the study analyzed two additional independent replicas of 1 million unique cDNA reads from the same blood draw. The full study reports these points: Bulk unsorted PBMC profiling prevented conclusive comparison of naive and antigen-experienced compartments. The percentage of naive T cells measured by flow cytometry correlated strongly with observed TCR beta diversity. As age increased, observed TCR beta diversity per million T cells dropped in a roughly linear way, and a significant reduction was already evident by age around 41. Compared with the aged group, the long-lived group had more naive CD4+ T cells, fewer expanded clones and increased TCR diversity, suggesting age selection. Total diversity estimates from one million sequenced T cells were considered lower bounds and underestimates. Because the CMV infection status of the donors was unknown, age-related changes in expanded clonotypes may potentially have been confounded.

As encoded in the germline V gene, CDR1 is SGHTA while CDR2 is FQGTGA. Deletion took 3 bases off V and 0 bases off J, with a span of 12 bases between the germline ends. Including cysteine and phenylalanine, the CDR3 has 16 amino acids. Of all the DNA, just the CDR3 is kept, 48 bases in frame from base 1. The donors were some 36 Caucasian individuals from Russia, aged 6 to 90 years, who were systemically healthy. Approximately 9 milliliters of peripheral blood were collected from each donor into EDTA-treated Vacutainer tubes. PBMCs were isolated by Ficoll-Paque density-gradient centrifugation, with at least 7 million obtained per sample. Total RNA, at least 6 micrograms per sample, was extracted from PBMCs with Trizol reagent. For every donor, an aliquot of PBMCs went through flow cytometry to measure the percentages of naive CD45RAhigh/CD27high T cells. In its sample, this clonotype was seen a few times. Its antigen remains unidentified. No base quality information exists; no much larger clone differs at one position.

Preparation of the library involved 5' RACE. These reads were obtained on an Illumina HiSeq 2500. A second PCR of about 7 to 12 cycles was run with a J-beta primer mix and a sample-barcoded 5' primer. A unique molecular identifier was introduced onto each TCR beta cDNA molecule by a template-switch 5' adaptor carrying 12 random nucleotides. At least 3 million CDR3-containing paired-end reads were obtained from each sample. First-strand cDNA was synthesized from all RNA with the Mint cDNA synthesis kit, primed by a TRBC-specific oligonucleotide. All cDNA was treated with uracil-DNA glycosylase and then went through a first 18-cycle PCR with the universal primers M1SS and BC2_uni_R. The original methods were these. Each sample was normalized by randomly selecting 1 million high-quality reads, each carrying a distinct molecular identifier. Reads with shared molecular identifiers were discarded instead of being binned into consensus sequences. MiTCR, set to a Q25 quality threshold and the strictest error-elimination algorithm, was used for CDR3 identification, clonotype clustering and error correction. A nonparametric unseen species model with Euler transformation was used to estimate lower-bound total TCR beta diversity. Using fastp at Q25 and MiXCR, TCRdb reprocessed the public reads and kept productive beta chains. One record per CDR3 amino acid sequence lists the most common genes and DNA. The authors' filters were not applied to this entry. This sample holds about 1,500,000 distinct CDR3 sequences; approximately 42% were observed only once. The ten largest account for 7.9% of the sample.

The V and J genes are TRBV7-3 and TRBJ1-3; no D gene is confidently identified. The sequence was obtained from a woman aged 18-35 years in good health. The sequencing sample was made of blood. The sequence in DNA is TGTGCCAGCAGCTTTGGCCAGCCGAGCTCTGGAAACACCATATATTTT. The translation is CASSFGQPSSGNTIYF.